The clone carrying this T cell receptor (beta chain) is labeled medium-sized. Its antigen is not identified. No cell sorting was done before RNA was extracted from the tissue. The V gene lost 0 bases and the J gene lost 2 bases, with 8 bases spanning the gap. There are 14 residues in the CDR3. Germline V gene lookup returns CDR1 SGHAT and CDR2 FQNNGV. The library came from three nested PCR rounds adapted from ARM-PCR protocols. TCRdb re-derived calls from the multiplex PCR reads in MiXCR, one entry per CDR3 protein. The table records 68,000 or so distinct CDR3 sequences, about 61% of them present only once. This record belongs to a study of tumor and adjacent non-tumor tissue in lung cancer. Study details: There were roughly 11 adenocarcinoma, 2 squamous cell carcinoma and 1 small cell lung cancer cases. Some 3.9 million productive TCRbeta reads were obtained per sample on average. Whole-study findings and limits: Tumor tissue had significantly higher TCR diversity than normal lung. Top 100 clones took a larger repertoire share in normal lung.

The clonotype comes from a man aged 45-65 years with non-small cell lung cancer. V and J are TRBV11-2 and TRBJ2-7; D may be TRBD1 (6 bases). Material: lung tumor tissue. In DNA form, the CDR3 reads TGTGCCAGCAGCTTAGACAGGGGAGCCTACGAGCAGTACTTC. It encodes CASSLDRGAYEQYF.